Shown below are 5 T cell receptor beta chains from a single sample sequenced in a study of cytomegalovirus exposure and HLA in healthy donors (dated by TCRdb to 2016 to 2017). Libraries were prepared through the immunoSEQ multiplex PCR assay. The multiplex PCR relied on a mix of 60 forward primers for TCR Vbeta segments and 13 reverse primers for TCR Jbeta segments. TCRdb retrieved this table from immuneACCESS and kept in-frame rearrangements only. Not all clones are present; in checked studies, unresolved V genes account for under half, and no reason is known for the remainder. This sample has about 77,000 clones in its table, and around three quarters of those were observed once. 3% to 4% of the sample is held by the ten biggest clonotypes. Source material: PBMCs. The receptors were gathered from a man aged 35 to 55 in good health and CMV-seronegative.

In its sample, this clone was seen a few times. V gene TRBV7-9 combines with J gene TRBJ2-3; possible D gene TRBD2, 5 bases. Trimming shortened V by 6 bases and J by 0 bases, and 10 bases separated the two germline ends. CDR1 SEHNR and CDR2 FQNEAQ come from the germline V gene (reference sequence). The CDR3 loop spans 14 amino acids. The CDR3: CASRDFSSTDTQYF. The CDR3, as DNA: TGTGCCAGCAGGGACTTCTCTAGCACAGATACGCAGTATTTT.

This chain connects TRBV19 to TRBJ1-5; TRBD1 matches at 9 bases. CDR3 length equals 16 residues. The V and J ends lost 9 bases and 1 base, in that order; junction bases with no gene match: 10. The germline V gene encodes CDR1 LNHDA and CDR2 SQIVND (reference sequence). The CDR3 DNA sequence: TGTGCCAGCAAAACCGGGACAGGGACCAGCAATCAGCCCCAGCATTTT. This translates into CASKTGTGTSNQPQHF.

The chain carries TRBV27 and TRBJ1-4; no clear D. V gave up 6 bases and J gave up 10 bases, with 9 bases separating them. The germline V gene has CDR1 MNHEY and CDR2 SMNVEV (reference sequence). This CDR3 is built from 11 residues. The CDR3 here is CASSQNGKLFF. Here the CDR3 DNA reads TGTGCCAGCAGCCAAAACGGAAAACTGTTTTTT.

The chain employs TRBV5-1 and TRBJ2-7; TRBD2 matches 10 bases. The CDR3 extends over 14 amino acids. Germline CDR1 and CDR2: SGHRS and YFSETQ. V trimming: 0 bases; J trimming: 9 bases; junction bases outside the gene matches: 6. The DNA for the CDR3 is TGCGCCAGCAGCTTGGCCGTAGCGGGGGGAGTGCAGTACTTC. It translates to CASSLAVAGGVQYF.

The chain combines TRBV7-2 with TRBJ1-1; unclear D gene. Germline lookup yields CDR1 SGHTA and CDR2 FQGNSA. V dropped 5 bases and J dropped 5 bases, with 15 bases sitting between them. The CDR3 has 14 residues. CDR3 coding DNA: TGTGCCAGCAGCCCTCGCGCGAGGTGGACTGAAGCTTTCTTT. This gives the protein CASSPRARWTEAFF.